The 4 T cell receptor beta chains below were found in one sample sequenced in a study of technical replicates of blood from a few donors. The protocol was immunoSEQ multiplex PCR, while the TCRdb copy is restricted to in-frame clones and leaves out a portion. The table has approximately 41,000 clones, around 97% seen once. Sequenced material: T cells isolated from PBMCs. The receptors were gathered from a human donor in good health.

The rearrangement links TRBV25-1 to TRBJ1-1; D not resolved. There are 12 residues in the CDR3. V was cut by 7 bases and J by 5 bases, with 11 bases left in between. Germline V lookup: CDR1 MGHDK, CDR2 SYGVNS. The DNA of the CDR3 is TGTGCCAGCAAATCGGGTGAAACTGAAGCTTTCTTT. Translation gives CASKSGETEAFF.

CDR3 in amino acids: CASSQIGLAVEQFF. CDR3 DNA sequence: TGTGCCAGCAGTCAGATCGGACTAGCTGTCGAGCAGTTCTTC. The rearrangement joins TRBV27 to TRBJ2-1, with 8 nucleotides matching TRBD2. Trimming cost V 5 bases and J 10 bases; bases outside gene matches: 10. The length of the CDR3 is 14 residues. Germline CDR1 reads MNHEY; CDR2 reads SMNVEV (reference sequence).

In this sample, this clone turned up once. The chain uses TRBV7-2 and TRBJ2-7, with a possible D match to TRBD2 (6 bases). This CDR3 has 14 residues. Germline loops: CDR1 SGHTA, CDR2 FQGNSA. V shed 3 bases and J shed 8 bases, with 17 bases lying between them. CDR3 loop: CASSFGSLANQQYF. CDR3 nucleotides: TGTGCCAGCAGCTTTGGGTCACTAGCTAACCAGCAGTACTTC.

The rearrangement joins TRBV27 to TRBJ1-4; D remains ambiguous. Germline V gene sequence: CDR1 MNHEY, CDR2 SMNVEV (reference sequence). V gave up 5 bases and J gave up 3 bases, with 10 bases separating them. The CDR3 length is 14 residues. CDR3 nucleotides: TGTGCCAGCAGTATGTACAGCTCTAATGAAAAACTGTTTTTT. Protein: CASSMYSSNEKLFF.